This T cell receptor beta chain was found in a study of blood T cell repertoires in COVID-19. Study-level information: Collection of acute and convalescent COVID-19 samples took place in the United States, Italy and Spain. Sample material is recorded as cDNA or gDNA derived from T cells, B-cell-depleted T cells, or PBMCs.

CDR1 and CDR2 from the germline V gene are SNHLY and FYNNEI. The ends were cut back, 6 bases at V and 4 bases at J, with 12 bases in the middle. The CDR3 runs to 13 residues. Authors' methods: Reference gene primer amplification gave estimated nucleated cell counts. Measured with immunoSEQ multiplex PCR; TCRdb has only the in-frame clones, and not every one. D and trimming come from the DNA, and the V and J calls and clone size come from that table. The sample comprises about 100,000 clones, over 80% of which are singletons, and roughly 12% rests with the top ten. This clonotype originated in a man aged 45-60 years with active or convalescent COVID-19. This sequence joins TRBV2 and TRBJ1-1, with D perhaps TRBD1 (6 bases). The sequencing input was peripheral blood. This CDR3 reads CASSRDIRTEAFF. The CDR3 bases are TGTGCCAGCAGCCGGGACATTCGCACTGAAGCTTTCTTT. Complete variable domain (other parts from reference TRBV2 and TRBJ1-1): EPEVTQTPSHQVTQMGQEVILRCVPISNHLYFYWYRQILGQKVEFLVSFYNNEISEKSEIFDDQFSVERPDGSNFTLKIRSTKLEDSAMYFCASSRDIRTEAFFGQGTRLTVV.